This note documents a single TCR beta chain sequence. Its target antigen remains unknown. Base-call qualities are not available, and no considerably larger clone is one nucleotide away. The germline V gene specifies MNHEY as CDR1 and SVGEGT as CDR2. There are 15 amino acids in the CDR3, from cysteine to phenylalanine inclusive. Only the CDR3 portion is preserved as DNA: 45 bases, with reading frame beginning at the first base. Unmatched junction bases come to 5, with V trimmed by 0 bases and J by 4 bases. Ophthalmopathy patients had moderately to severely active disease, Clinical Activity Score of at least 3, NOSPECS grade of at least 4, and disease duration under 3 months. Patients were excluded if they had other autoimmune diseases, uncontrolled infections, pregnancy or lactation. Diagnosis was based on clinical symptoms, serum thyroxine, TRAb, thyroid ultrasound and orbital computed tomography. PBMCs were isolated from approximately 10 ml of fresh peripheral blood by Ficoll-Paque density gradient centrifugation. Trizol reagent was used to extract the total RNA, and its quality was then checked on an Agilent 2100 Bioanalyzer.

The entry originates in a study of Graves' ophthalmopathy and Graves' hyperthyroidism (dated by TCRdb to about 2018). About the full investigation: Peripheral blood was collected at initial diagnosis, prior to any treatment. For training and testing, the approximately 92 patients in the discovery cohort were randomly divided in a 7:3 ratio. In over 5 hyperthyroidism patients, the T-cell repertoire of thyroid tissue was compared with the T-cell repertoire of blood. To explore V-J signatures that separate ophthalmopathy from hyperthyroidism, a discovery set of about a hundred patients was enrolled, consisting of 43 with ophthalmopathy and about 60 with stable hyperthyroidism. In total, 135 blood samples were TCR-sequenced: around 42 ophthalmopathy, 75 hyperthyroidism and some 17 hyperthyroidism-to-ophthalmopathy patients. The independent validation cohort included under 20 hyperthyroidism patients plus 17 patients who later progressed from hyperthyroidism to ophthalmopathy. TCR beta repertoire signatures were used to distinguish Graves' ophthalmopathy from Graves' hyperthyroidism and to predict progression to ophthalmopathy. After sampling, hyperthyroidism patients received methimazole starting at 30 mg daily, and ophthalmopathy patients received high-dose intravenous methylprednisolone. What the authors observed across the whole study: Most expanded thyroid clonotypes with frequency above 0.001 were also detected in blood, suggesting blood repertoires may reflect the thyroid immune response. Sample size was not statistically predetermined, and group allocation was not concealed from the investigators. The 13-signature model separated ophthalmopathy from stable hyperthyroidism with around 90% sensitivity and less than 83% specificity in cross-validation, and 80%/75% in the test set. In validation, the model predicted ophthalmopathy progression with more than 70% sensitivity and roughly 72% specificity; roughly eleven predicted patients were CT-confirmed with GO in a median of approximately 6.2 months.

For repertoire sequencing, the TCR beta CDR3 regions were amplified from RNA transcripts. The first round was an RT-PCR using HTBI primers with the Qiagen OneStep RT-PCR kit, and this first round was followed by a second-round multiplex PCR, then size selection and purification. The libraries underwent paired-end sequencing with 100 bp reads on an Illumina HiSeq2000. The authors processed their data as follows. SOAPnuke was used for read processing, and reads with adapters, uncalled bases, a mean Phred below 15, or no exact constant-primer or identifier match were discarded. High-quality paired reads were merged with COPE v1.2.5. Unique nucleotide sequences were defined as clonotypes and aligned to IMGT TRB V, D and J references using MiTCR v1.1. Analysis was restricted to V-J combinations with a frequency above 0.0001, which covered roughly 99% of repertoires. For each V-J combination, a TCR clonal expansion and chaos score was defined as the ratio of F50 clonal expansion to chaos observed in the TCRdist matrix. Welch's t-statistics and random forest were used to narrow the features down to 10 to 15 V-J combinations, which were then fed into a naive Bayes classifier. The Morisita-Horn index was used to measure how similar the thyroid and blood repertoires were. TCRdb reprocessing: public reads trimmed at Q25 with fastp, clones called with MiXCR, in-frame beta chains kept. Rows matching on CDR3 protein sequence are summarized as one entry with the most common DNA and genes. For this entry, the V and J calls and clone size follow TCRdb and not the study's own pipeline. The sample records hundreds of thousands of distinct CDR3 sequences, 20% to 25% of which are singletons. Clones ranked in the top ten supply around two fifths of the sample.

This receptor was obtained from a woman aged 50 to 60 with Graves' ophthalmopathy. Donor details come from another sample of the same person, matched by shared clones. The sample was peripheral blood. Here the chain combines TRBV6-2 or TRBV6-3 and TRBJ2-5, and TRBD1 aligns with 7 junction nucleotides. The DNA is TGTGCCAGCAGTTACTCGAGACAGGGCACAGAGACCCAGTACTTC. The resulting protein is CASSYSRQGTETQYF.